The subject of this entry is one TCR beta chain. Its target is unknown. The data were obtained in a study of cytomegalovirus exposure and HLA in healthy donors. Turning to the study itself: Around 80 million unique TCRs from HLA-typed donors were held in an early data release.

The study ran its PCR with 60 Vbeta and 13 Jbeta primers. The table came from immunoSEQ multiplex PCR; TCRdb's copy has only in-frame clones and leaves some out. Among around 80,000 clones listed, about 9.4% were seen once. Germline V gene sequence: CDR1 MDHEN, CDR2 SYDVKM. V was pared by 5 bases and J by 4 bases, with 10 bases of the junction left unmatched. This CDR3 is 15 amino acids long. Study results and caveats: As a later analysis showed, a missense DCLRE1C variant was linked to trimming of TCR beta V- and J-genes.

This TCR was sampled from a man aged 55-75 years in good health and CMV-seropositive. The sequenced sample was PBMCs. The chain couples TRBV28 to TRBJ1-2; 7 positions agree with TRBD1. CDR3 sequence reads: CASSPRGQRAYGYTF. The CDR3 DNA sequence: TGTGCCAGCAGTCCACGGGGACAGCGCGCCTATGGCTACACCTTC.